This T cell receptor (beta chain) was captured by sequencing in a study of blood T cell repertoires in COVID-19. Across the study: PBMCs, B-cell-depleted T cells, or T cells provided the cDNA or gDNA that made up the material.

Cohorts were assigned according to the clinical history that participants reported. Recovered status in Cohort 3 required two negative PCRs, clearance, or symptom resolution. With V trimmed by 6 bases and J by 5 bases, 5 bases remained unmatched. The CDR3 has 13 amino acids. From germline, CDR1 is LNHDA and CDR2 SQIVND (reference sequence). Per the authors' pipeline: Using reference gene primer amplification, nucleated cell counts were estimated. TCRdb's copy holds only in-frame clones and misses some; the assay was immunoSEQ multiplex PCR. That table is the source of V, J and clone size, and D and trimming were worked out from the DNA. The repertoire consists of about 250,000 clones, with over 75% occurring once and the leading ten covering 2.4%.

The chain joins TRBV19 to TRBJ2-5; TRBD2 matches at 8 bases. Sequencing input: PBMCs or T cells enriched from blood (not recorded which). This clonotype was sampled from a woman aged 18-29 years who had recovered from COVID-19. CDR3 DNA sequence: TGTGCCAGTAGCACCGGGACTAGGGAGACCCAGTACTTC. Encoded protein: CASSTGTRETQYF.